This TCR beta chain was observed in a study of beta chain features in type 1 diabetes. The CDR3 is 11 residues long. CDR1 is GTSNPN, CDR2 SVGIG, per germline (reference sequence). V gave up 0 bases and J gave up 11 bases, with 11 bases separating them. Every bit of the isolated RNA underwent reverse transcription, so sequencing read expressed TCRB transcripts. Here immunoSEQ multiplex PCR was the method, and the copy in TCRdb shows in-frame clones only, minus some. The sample has hundreds of thousands of clones; about 71% are singletons. Purity exceeding 95% was reached by all sorted populations. The sequencing sample was made of naive CD4+ T cells from blood. V is TRBV30 and J is TRBJ2-7, with a tentative D call TRBD2 (5 bases). The clonotype was recovered from a young man in good health. The CDR3: CAWSVEGNEYF. The CDR3 coding sequence is TGTGCCTGGAGTGTAGAGGGAAACGAGTACTTC.